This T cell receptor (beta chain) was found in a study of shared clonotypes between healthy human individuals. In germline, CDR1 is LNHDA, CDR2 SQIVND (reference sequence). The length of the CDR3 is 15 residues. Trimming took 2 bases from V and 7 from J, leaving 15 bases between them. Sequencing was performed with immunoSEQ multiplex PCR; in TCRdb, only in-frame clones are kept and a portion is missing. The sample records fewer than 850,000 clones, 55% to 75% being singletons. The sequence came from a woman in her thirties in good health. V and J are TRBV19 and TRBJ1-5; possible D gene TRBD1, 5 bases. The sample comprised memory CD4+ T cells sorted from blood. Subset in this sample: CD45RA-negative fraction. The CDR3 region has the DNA TGTGCCAGTAGTATACAGGGTCGCGGGGAGCAGCCCCAGCATTTT. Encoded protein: CASSIQGRGEQPQHF.